Each of the 16 T cell receptor beta chains below was sequenced from the same sample in a study of blood T cell repertoires in COVID-19. Here immunoSEQ multiplex PCR was the method, and the copy in TCRdb shows in-frame clones only, minus some. Of some 20,000 clones listed, 75% to 90% were seen once; the top ten hold 7.7%. Sequenced sample: peripheral blood. The receptors shown here come from a woman in her fifties or sixties with active COVID-19.

The V call is TRBV19, the J call TRBJ1-5, with 9 bases identical to TRBD1. Germline loops: CDR1 LNHDA, CDR2 SQIVND (reference sequence). This CDR3 is built from 19 residues. V shed 3 bases and J 6 bases; nucleotides not matched to a gene: 18. This CDR3 is CASSMWRQGGREVPQPQHF. CDR3 bases: TGTGCCAGTAGTATGTGGAGACAGGGGGGTCGAGAGGTACCTCAGCCCCAGCATTTT.

The rearrangement uses TRBV6-5 and TRBJ2-5; 10 nucleotides align to TRBD2. This CDR3 spans 15 amino acids. The V and J ends lost 2 bases and 4 bases, in that order; junction bases with no gene match: 4. Germline values: CDR1 MNHEY, CDR2 SVGAGI. In nucleotides, the CDR3 is TGTGCCAGCAGTTACCAAGCGGGAGGGGGAGAGACCCAGTACTTC. Encoded protein: CASSYQAGGGETQYF.

This chain links TRBV9 with TRBJ2-4; D ambiguous. Germline values: CDR1 SGDLS, CDR2 YYNGEE. The CDR3 sequence is 16 residues long. Trimming removed 4 bases at V and 1 base at J, with 15 bases between. DNA for the CDR3: TGTGCCAGCAGCCCAGGTTCGCCTTCCGCCAAAAACATTCAGTACTTC. Its translation: CASSPGSPSAKNIQYF.

The gene calls are TRBV14 and TRBJ2-3; D gene ambiguous. Germline CDR1 SGHDN, CDR2 FVKESK. Trimming pared 1 base from V and 6 bases from J, leaving 17 bases between. The CDR3 contains 16 residues. CDR3 loop: CASSQVQAHFWDTQYF. The CDR3 DNA is TGTGCCAGCAGCCAAGTCCAGGCCCACTTTTGGGATACGCAGTATTTT.

This chain joins TRBV7-9 and TRBJ1-2; the D gene is possibly TRBD1 (5 bases). This CDR3 contains 14 residues. V lost 1 base and J 4 bases, leaving 10 bases between the germline ends. The germline CDR1 and CDR2 sequences are SEHNR and FQNEAQ (reference sequence). CDR3 DNA sequence: TGTGCCAGCAGCTTAGGCAGGGAAGGCTATGGCTACACCTTC. Encoded protein: CASSLGREGYGYTF. The full variable domain, rest sourced from reference TRBV7-9 and TRBJ1-2, is DTGVSQNPRHKITKRGQNVTFRCDPISEHNRLYWYRQTLGQGPEFLTYFQNEAQLEKSRLLSDRFSAERPKGSFSTLEIQRTEQGDSAMYLCASSLGREGYGYTFGSGTRLTVV.

This clone was observed a handful of times. The chain uses TRBV5-1 and TRBJ1-1, with a possible D match to TRBD1 (5 bases). Germline CDR1 and CDR2: SGHRS and YFSETQ. The CDR3 covers 16 residues. The V gene lost 4 bases and the J gene lost 2 bases, with 18 bases spanning the gap. CDR3 coding DNA: TGCGCCAGCAGCCTGCGTACGGCAGGGATTAACACTGAAGCTTTCTTT. Translation gives CASSLRTAGINTEAFF.

This chain links TRBV2 with TRBJ2-1; TRBD2 aligns across 11 bases. This CDR3 contains 14 residues. Germline trimming cut 6 bases from V and 12 bases from J; bases unmatched to any gene: 10. Germline CDR1 reads SNHLY; CDR2 reads FYNNEI. The chain's CDR3 is CASRASGGLRGQFF. Here the CDR3 DNA reads TGTGCCAGCAGGGCTAGCGGGGGGTTGCGGGGGCAGTTCTTC.

V gene TRBV19 combines with J gene TRBJ1-3; weak D call: TRBD1 (5 bases). The germline V gene encodes CDR1 LNHDA and CDR2 SQIVND (reference sequence). The length of the CDR3 is 13 residues. V gave up 10 bases and J gave up 2 bases, with 12 bases separating them. In DNA form, the CDR3 reads TGTGCCACAGGGTCCGAGGCTGGAAACACCATATATTTT. Protein sequence: CATGSEAGNTIYF.

The rearrangement links TRBV6-5 to TRBJ1-3, with D uncertain. The CDR3 totals 15 residues. Germline CDR1 MNHEY, CDR2 SVGAGI. Trimming removed 5 bases at V and 4 bases at J, with 15 bases between. CDR3 sequence reads: CASSPSPTRGNTIYF. CDR3 bases: TGTGCCAGCAGTCCATCCCCCACTAGGGGAAACACCATATATTTT.

The chain joins TRBV29-1 to TRBJ1-6; 8 bases align to TRBD1. The V gene's germline CDR1 is SQVTM and CDR2 ANQGSEA. CDR3 length: 14 amino acids. Trimming took 6 bases from V and 5 from J; bases not matched to a gene: 6. For the CDR3, the DNA is TGCAGCGTAAGTCAGGGGGCAAATAATTCACCCCTCCACTTT. Amino acid sequence: CSVSQGANNSPLHF.

This clone showed up just a few times. Here the CDR3 DNA reads TGTGCCAGCAGTTTCACGACAGGCCTTCCCTTGAACACCGGGGAGCTGTTTTTT. Encoded protein: CASSFTTGLPLNTGELFF. This chain joins TRBV27 and TRBJ2-2; D is possibly TRBD1 (6 bases). Trimming cost V 3 bases and J 1 base, with 18 bases left between them. The CDR3 contains 18 residues. CDR1 and CDR2 from the germline V gene are MNHEY and SMNVEV (reference sequence).

J is TRBJ2-7 and V is TRBV9; 8 bases are a match to TRBD1. The germline gives CDR1 SGDLS, CDR2 YYNGEE. CDR3 length: 15 residues. Trimming removed 3 bases from V and 3 bases from J; junction bases left unmatched: 8. CDR3 bases: TGTGCCAGCAGCGAGGGGGACAGGACACTCTACGAGCAGTACTTC. Translation gives CASSEGDRTLYEQYF.

The chain is built from TRBV12-3 or TRBV12-4 and TRBJ1-2, with D tentatively TRBD1 (6 bases). V was trimmed by 3 bases and J by 5 bases, leaving 10 bases between them. The CDR3 has 13 amino acids. CDR3 DNA sequence: TGTGCCAGCAGTTTGGGGGCATGGTATGGCTACACCTTC. Translation gives CASSLGAWYGYTF.

This sequence joins TRBV2 and TRBJ2-1; 8 nucleotides match TRBD2. The CDR3 spans 15 residues. With V trimmed by 2 bases and J by 2 bases, 2 bases remained unmatched. Germline CDR1 and CDR2: SNHLY and FYNNEI. The CDR3 bases are TGTGCCAGCAGTGAAACGGGGGGGCCCTACAATGAGCAGTTCTTC. Protein: CASSETGGPYNEQFF.

V is TRBV18 and J is TRBJ1-2; D perhaps matches TRBD1 (5 bases). The CDR3 spans 14 residues. Trimming cost V 3 bases and J 4 bases, with 12 bases left between them. Germline assignment: CDR1 KGHSH and CDR2 LQKENI. Here the CDR3 DNA reads TGTGCCAGCTCACCTGAGCAGGGTGGCTATGGCTACACCTTC. It codes for CASSPEQGGYGYTF.

The genes are TRBV3-1 (or the pseudogene TRBV3-2) and TRBJ2-3; TRBD1 might be the D (5 bases). V lost 1 base and J 2 bases, leaving 13 bases between the germline ends. Germline CDR1 is LGHDT and CDR2 is YNNKEL (reference sequence). The CDR3 runs 16 residues. CDR3 coding DNA: TGTGCCAGCAGCCAAGCGCCGAAGGACAACACAGATACGCAGTATTTT. Translation: CASSQAPKDNTDTQYF.